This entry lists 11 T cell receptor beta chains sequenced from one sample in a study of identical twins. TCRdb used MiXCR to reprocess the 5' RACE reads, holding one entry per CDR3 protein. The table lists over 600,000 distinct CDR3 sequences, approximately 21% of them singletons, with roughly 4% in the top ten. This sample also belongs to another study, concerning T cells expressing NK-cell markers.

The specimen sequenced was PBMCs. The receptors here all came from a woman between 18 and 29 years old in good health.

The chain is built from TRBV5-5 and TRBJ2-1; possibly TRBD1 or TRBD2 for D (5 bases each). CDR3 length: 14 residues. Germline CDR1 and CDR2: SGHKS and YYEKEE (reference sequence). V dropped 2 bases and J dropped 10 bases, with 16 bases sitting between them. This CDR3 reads CASSFGTGSGEQFF. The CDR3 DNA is TGTGCCAGCAGCTTTGGGACCGGGTCTGGGGAGCAGTTCTTC.

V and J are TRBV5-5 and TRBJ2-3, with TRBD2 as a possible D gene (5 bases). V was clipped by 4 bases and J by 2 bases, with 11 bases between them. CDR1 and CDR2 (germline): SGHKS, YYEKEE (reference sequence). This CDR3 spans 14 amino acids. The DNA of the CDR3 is TGTGCCAGCAGCCGAGGACTGATCACAGATACGCAGTATTTT. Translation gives CASSRGLITDTQYF.

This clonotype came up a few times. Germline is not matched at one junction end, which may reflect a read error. The CDR3 loop reads CATSDSRNGQFF. In DNA form, the CDR3 reads TGTGCCACCAGTGATAGTCGAAATGGGCAGTTCTTC. This chain joins TRBV24-1 and TRBJ2-1; no firm D call. This CDR3 comprises 12 residues. Germline V gene sequence: CDR1 KGHDR, CDR2 SFDVKD.

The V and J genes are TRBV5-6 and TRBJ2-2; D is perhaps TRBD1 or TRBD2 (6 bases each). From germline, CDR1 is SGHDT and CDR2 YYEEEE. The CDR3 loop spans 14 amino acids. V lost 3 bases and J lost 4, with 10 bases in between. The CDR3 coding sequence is TGTGCCAGCAGCTCCGGGGGCTCCACCGGGGAGCTGTTTTTT. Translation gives CASSSGGSTGELFF. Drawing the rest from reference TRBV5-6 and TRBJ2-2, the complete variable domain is DAGVTQSPTHLIKTRGQQVTLRCSPKSGHDTVSWYQQALGQGPQFIFQYYEEEERQRGNFPDRFSGHQFPNYSSELNVNALLLGDSALYLCASSSGGSTGELFFGEGSRLTVL.

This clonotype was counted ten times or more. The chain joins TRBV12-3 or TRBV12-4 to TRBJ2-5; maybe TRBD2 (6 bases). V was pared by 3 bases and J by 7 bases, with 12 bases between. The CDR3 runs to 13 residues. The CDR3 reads CASSFATAGTQYF. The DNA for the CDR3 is TGTGCCAGCAGTTTCGCGACAGCGGGGACCCAGTACTTC.

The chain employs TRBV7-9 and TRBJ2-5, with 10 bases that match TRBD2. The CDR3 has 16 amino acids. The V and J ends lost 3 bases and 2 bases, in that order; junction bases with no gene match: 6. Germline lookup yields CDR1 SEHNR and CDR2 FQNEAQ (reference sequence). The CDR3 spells CASSLGLASKQETQYF. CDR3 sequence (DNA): TGTGCCAGCAGCTTGGGACTAGCGAGTAAACAAGAGACCCAGTACTTC. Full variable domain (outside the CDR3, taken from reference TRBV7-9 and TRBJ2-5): DTGVSQNPRHKITKRGQNVTFRCDPISEHNRLYWYRQTLGQGPEFLTYFQNEAQLEKSRLLSDRFSAERPKGSFSTLEIQRTEQGDSAMYLCASSLGLASKQETQYFGPGTRLLVL.

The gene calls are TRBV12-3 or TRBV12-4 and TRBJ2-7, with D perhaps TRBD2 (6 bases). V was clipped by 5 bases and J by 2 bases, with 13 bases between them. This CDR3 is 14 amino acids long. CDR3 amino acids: CASSPGTVTYEQYF. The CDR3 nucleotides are TGTGCCAGCAGTCCTGGGACTGTCACCTACGAGCAGTACTTC.

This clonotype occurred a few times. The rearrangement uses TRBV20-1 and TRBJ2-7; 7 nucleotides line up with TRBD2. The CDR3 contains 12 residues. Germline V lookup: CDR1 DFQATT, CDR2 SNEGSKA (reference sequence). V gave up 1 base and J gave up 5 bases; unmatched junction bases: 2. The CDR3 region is CSARGDYHEQYF. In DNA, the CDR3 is TGCAGTGCTAGAGGGGACTACCACGAGCAGTACTTC.

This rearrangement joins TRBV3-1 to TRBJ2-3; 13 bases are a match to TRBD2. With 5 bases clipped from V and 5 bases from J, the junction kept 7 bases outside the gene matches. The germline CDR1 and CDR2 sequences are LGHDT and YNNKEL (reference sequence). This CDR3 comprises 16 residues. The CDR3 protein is CASSEGLAGSGDTQYF. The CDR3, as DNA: TGTGCCAGCAGCGAGGGACTAGCGGGATCGGGAGATACGCAGTATTTT.

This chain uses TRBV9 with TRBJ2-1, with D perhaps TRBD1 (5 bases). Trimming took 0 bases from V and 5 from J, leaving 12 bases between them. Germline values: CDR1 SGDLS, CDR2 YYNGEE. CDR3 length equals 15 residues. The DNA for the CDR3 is TGTGCCAGCAGCGTAGCTGTCCAGGGCCACAATGAGCAGTTCTTC. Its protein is CASSVAVQGHNEQFF.

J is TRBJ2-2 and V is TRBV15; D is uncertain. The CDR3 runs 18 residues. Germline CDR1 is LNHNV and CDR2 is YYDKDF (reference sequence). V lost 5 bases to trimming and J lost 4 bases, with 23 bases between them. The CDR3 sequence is CATSLQTKRVWGTGELFF. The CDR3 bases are TGTGCCACCAGCCTCCAAACTAAACGAGTTTGGGGCACCGGGGAGCTGTTTTTT. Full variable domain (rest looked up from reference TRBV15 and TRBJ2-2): DAMVIQNPRYQVTQFGKPVTLSCSQTLNHNVMYWYQQKSSQAPKLLFHYYDKDFNNEADTPDNFQSRRPNTSFCFLDIRSPGLGDTAMYLCATSLQTKRVWGTGELFFGEGSRLTVL.